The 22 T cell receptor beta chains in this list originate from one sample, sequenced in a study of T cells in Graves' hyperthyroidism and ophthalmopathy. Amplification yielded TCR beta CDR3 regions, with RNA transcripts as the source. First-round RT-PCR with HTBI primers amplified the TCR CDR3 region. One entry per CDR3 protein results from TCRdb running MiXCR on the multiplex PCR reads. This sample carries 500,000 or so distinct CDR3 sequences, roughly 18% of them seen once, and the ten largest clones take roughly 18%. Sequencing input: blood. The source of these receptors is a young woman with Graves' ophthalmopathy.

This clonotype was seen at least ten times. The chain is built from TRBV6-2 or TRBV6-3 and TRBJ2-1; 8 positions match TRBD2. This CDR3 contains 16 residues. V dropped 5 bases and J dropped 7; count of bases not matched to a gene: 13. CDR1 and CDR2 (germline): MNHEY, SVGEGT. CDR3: CASSRRPSGGENEQFF. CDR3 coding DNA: TGTGCCAGCAGTCGAAGACCCAGCGGGGGTGAGAATGAGCAGTTCTTC.

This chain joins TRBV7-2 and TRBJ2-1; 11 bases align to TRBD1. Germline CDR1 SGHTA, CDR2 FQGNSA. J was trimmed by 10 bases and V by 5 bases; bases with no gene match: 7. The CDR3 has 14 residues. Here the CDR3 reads CASSRGGQGGEQFF. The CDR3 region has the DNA TGTGCCAGCAGCCGAGGGGGACAGGGGGGCGAGCAGTTCTTC.

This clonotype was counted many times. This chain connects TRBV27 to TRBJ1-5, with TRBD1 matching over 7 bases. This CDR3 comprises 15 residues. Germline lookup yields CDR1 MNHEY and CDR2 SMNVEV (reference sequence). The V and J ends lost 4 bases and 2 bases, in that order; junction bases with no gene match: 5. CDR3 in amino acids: CASSSQTGGNQPQHF. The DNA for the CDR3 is TGTGCCAGCAGTTCTCAAACAGGGGGCAATCAGCCCCAGCATTTT.

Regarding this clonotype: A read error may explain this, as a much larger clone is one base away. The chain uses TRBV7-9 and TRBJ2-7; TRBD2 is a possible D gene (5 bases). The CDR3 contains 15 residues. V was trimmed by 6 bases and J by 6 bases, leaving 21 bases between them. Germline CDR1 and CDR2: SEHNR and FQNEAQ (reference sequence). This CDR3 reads CASSQRVNGRREQYF. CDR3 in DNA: TGTGCCAGCAGTCAGAGGGTGAACGGACGGCGCGAGCAGTACTTC.

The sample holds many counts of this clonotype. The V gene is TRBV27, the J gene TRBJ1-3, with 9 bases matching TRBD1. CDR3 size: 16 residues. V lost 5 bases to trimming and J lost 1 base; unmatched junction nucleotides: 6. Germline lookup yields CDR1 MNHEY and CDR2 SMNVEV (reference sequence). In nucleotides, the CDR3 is TGTGCCAGCAGTCTAGGGACAGGGAGGTCTGGAAACACCATATATTTT. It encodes CASSLGTGRSGNTIYF.

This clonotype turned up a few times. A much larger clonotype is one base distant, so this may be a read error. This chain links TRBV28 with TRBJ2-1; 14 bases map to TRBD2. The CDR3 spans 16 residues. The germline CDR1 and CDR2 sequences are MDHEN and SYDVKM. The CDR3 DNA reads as TGTGCCAGCAGTGCGGGACTAGCGGGAGCCTACAATGGGCAGTTCTTC. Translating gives CASSAGLAGAYNGQFF.

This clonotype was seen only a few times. The CDR3 DNA reads TGCAGCGTTGAAGATCGGGGGTCACCTTTCTCCTACAATGAGCAGTTCTTC. It yields the protein CSVEDRGSPFSYNEQFF. The chain is built from TRBV29-1 and TRBJ2-1, with D maybe TRBD2 (6 bases). The germline gives CDR1 SQVTM, CDR2 ANQGSEA. V shed 0 bases and J shed 0 bases, with 15 bases lying between them. This CDR3 is 17 amino acids long.

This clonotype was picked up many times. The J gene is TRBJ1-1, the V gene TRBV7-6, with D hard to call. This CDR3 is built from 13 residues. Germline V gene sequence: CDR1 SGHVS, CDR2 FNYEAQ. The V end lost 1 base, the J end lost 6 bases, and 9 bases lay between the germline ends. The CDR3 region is CASSLVGVAEAFF. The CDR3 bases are TGTGCCAGCAGCTTAGTCGGGGTGGCTGAAGCTTTCTTT.

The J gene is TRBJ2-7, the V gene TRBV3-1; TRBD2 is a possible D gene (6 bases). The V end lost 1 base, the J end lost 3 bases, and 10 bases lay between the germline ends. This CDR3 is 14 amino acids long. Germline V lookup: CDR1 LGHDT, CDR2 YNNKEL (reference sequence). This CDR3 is CASSQGGVDYEQYF. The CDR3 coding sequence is TGTGCCAGCAGCCAAGGCGGGGTGGACTACGAGCAGTACTTC.

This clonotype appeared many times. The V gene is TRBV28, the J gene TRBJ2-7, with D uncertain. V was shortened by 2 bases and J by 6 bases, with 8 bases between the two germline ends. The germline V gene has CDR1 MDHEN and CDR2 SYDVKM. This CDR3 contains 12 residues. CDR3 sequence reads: CASSLRVSEQYF. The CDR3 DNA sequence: TGTGCCAGCAGTTTAAGGGTGTCCGAGCAGTACTTC.

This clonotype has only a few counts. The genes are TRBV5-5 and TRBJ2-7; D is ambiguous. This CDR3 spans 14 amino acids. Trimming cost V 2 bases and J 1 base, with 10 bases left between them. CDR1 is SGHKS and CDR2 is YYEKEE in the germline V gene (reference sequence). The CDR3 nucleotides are TGTGCCAGCAGCTTTAATGTGGAGTCCTACGAGCAGTACTTC. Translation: CASSFNVESYEQYF.

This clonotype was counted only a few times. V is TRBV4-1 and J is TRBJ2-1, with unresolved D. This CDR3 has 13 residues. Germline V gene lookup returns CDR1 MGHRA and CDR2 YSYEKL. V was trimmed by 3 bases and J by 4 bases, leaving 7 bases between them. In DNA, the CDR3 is TGCGCCAGCAGCCACGTTCGATACAATGAGCAGTTCTTC. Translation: CASSHVRYNEQFF.

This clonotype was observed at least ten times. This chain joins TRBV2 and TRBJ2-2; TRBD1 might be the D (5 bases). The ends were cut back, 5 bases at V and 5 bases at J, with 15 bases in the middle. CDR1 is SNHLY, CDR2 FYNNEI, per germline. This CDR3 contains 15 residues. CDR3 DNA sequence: TGTGCCAGCAGTCCCCTGGGGCCCGAGACCGGGGAGCTGTTTTTT. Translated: CASSPLGPETGELFF.

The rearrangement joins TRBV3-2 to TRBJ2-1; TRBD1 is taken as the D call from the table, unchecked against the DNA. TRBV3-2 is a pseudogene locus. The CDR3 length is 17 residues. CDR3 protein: CASSQDWGEHSYNEQFF. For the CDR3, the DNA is TGTGCCAGCAGCCAAGATTGGGGCGAACACTCCTACAATGAGCAGTTCTTC.

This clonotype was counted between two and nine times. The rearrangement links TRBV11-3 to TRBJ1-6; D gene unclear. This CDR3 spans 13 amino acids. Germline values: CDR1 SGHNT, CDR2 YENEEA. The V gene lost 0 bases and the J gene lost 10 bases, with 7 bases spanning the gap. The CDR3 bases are TGTGCCAGCAGCTTAGAGGAAGGCTCACCCCTCCACTTT. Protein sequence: CASSLEEGSPLHF.

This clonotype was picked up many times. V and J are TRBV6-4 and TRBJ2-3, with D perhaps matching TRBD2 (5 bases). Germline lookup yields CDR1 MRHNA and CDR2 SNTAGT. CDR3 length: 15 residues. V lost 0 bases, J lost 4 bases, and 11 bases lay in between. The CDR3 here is CASSDSSLGADTQYF. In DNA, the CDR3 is TGTGCCAGCAGTGACTCTTCCCTCGGGGCAGATACGCAGTATTTT.

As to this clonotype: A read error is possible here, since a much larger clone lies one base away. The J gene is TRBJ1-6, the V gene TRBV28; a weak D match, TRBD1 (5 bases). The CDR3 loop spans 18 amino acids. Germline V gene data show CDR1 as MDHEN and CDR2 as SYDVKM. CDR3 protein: CASSYQGKLGLYNSLLHF. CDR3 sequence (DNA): TGTGCCAGCAGTTACCAGGGAAAGCTAGGGCTCTATAATTCACTCCTCCACTTT.

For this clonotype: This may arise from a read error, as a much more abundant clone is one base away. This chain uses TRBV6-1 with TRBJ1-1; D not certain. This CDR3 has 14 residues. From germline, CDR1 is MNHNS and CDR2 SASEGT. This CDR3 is CASSEVVEGTGAFF. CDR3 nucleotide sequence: TGTGCCAGCAGTGAAGTCGTGGAGGGCACTGGAGCTTTCTTT.

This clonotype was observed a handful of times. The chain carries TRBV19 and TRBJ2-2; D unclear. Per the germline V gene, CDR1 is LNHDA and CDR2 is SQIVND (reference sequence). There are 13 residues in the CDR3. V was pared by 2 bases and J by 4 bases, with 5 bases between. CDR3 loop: CASSIQSTGELFF. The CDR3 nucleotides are TGTGCCAGTAGTATACAGAGCACCGGGGAGCTGTTTTTT.

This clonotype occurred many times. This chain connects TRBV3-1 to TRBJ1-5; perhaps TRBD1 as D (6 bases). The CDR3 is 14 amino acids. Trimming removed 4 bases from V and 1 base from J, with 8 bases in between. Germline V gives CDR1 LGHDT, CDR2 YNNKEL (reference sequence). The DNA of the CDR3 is TGTGCCAGCAGCCGCCAGGGGAGCAATCAGCCCCAGCATTTT. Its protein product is CASSRQGSNQPQHF. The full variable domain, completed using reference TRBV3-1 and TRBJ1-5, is DTAVSQTPKYLVTQMGNDKSIKCEQNLGHDTMYWYKQDSKKFLKIMFSYNNKELIINETVPNRFSPKSPDKAHLNLHINSLELGDSAVYFCASSRQGSNQPQHFGDGTRLSIL.

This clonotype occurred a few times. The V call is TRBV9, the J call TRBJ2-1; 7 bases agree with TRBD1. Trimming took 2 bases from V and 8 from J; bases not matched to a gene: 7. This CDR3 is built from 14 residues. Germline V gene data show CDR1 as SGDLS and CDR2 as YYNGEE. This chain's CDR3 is CASSVSYRGHEQFF. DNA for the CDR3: TGTGCCAGCAGCGTTTCTTACAGGGGACATGAGCAGTTCTTC.

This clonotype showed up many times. The CDR3 coding sequence is TGTGCCAGCACCCCACCCTCCTACAATGAGCAGTTCTTC. It codes for CASTPPSYNEQFF. The V call is TRBV7-9, the J call TRBJ2-1; no clear D gene. V lost 7 bases and J 0 bases, leaving 7 bases between the germline ends. Germline V gene lookup returns CDR1 SEHNR and CDR2 FQNEAQ (reference sequence). CDR3 length: 13 residues.